Listed below are T cell receptor beta chains from one sample, sequenced in a study of CXCR3-negative and CXCR3-positive naive CD8 T cells. TCRdb reanalyzed the 5' RACE reads, giving one entry per CDR3 protein sequence and no DNA. Here the sample table reports more than 70,000 distinct CDR3 sequences. Sequenced input: naive CXCR3+ CD8+ T cells from blood. The receptor source for this set is a human donor in good health. Some clones in this sample may be carry-over from other donors' samples. Both conserved end residues are part of each CDR3. Each record gives: J gene, V gene, CDR3 protein.

j_call: TRBJ2-3
v_call: TRBV20-1
cdr3_aa: CSARDLLAVGKDTQYF

j_call: TRBJ2-7
v_call: TRBV6-1
cdr3_aa: CASSEVINEQYF

j_call: TRBJ2-3
v_call: TRBV6-1
cdr3_aa: CASSVLDRGTDTQYF

j_call: TRBJ1-1
v_call: TRBV25-1
cdr3_aa: CASSDFSTLKEAFF

j_call: TRBJ2-2
v_call: TRBV29-1
cdr3_aa: CSAVHETGELFF

j_call: TRBJ2-1
v_call: TRBV30
cdr3_aa: CAWSVGAGSNEQFF

j_call: TRBJ1-2
v_call: TRBV29-1
cdr3_aa: CSVDRAGGYTF

j_call: TRBJ2-1
v_call: TRBV7-9
cdr3_aa: CASSSLLAGAYNEQFF

j_call: TRBJ1-6
v_call: TRBV7-9
cdr3_aa: CASSQWLGGDSPLHF

j_call: TRBJ1-5
v_call: TRBV15
cdr3_aa: CATDRPGQGSPYSNQPQHF